The 10 T cell receptor beta chains listed next were all sequenced from one sample in a study of T cells after yellow fever vaccination. One entry per CDR3 protein, called by TCRdb with MiXCR from the 5' RACE reads. The sample shows 110,000 to 150,000 distinct CDR3 sequences, less than 8.5% of them seen only once. The sequences come from CD4+ T cells sorted from PBMCs, collected 10 days after the yellow fever booster vaccination. The receptors derive from a man aged 30-40 years who received the YFV17D yellow fever vaccine.

This clonotype showed up many times. At one boundary the junction diverges from the germline segment, which might be a read error. This chain connects TRBV7-2 to TRBJ2-3; D unresolved. The length of the CDR3 is 11 residues. Germline-derived CDR1 and CDR2 are SGHTA and FQGNSA. The CDR3 is CASSLLGTQYF. The CDR3 nucleotides read TGCGCCAGCAGCCTCTTGGGAACGCAGTATTTT.

This clonotype was detected a few times. V is TRBV20-1 and J is TRBJ2-5, with TRBD2 matching 13 bases. The CDR3 consists of 14 residues. Germline V gene data show CDR1 as DFQATT and CDR2 as SNEGSKA (reference sequence). The junction had 7 bases not matched to a gene; V was cut back by 8 bases and J by 4 bases. In DNA, the CDR3 is TGCAGTTTTTGGACTAGCGGGAGTCGAGAGACCCAGTACTTC. Protein: CSFWTSGSRETQYF.

This clonotype was observed a few times. The rearrangement uses TRBV28 and TRBJ2-1; D tentatively fits TRBD1 or TRBD2 (5 bases each). Trimming stripped 6 bases from V and 5 bases from J, with 17 bases between. The CDR3 loop spans 15 amino acids. The V gene's germline CDR1 is MDHEN and CDR2 SYDVKM. This chain's CDR3 is CASSAQGGGHNEQFF. The CDR3 nucleotides are TGTGCCAGCAGCGCGCAGGGTGGGGGACACAATGAGCAGTTCTTC. Based on the CDR3 plus reference TRBV28 and TRBJ2-1, the full variable domain is DVKVTQSSRYLVKRTGEKVFLECVQDMDHENMFWYRQDPGLGLRLIYFSYDVKMKEKGDIPEGYSVSREKKERFSLILESASTNQTSMYLCASSAQGGGHNEQFFGPGTRLTVL.

This clonotype was detected ten times or more. V is TRBV7-6 and J is TRBJ2-3; the match to TRBD1 covers 10 bases. This CDR3 region has 16 residues. The ends lost 3 bases at V and 4 bases at J; junction bases unmatched: 7. Germline V lookup: CDR1 SGHVS, CDR2 FNYEAQ. CDR3 region: CASSFRRQGAADTQYF. As DNA, the CDR3 is TGTGCCAGCAGCTTTAGACGACAGGGGGCCGCAGATACGCAGTATTTT.

This clonotype was seen repeatedly, ten times or more. The chain combines TRBV13 with TRBJ1-6; D might be TRBD1 (5 bases). V lost 5 bases to trimming and J lost 9 bases, with 14 bases between them. Germline V gene lookup returns CDR1 PRHDT and CDR2 FYEKMQ (reference sequence). The length of the CDR3 is 14 residues. The CDR3 bases are TGTGCCAGCAGCCCTGAGGGGCGAAGTTCACCCCTCCACTTT. It specifies CASSPEGRSSPLHF. The full variable domain, rest sourced from reference TRBV13 and TRBJ1-6, is AAGVIQSPRHLIKEKRETATLKCYPIPRHDTVYWYQQGPGQDPQFLISFYEKMQSDKGSIPDRFSAQQFSDYHSELNMSSLELGDSALYFCASSPEGRSSPLHFGNGTRLTVT.

This clonotype was found many times. V gene TRBV12-3 or TRBV12-4 combines with J gene TRBJ1-6; no definite D call. The CDR3 covers 14 residues. With 7 bases removed from V and 7 bases from J, the gap between germline ends came to 14 bases. CDR3 coding DNA: TGTGCCAGCAAATTGAGGGAATCCAATTCACCCCTCCACTTT. Translating gives CASKLRESNSPLHF.

About this clonotype: This may arise from a read error, as a much more abundant clone is one base away. The genes are TRBV5-1 and TRBJ2-1, with 7 bases aligning to TRBD1. The CDR3 spans 18 residues. Germline assignment: CDR1 SGHRS and CDR2 YFSETQ. For the CDR3, the DNA is TGCACCAGCAGCTACCCTAGGGGGCGGGCAGACTCCTACAATGAGCAGTTCTTC. It translates to CTSSYPRGRADSYNEQFF. Full variable domain (remainder filled in from reference TRBV5-1 and TRBJ2-1): KAGVTQTPRYLIKTRGQQVTLSCSPISGHRSVSWYQQTPGQGLQFLFEYFSETQRNKGNFPGRFSGRQFSNSRSEMNVSTLELGDSALYLCTSSYPRGRADSYNEQFFGPGTRLTVL.

The chain employs TRBV5-5 and TRBJ2-1; 7 nucleotides agree with TRBD1. The junction had 16 bases not matched to a gene; V was cut back by 4 bases and J by 9 bases. CDR1 and CDR2 (germline): SGHKS, YYEKEE (reference sequence). This CDR3 contains 16 residues. CDR3 nucleotide sequence: TGTGCCAGCAGCCGGGAAGAGGGGGCTCGGGGAAGTGAGCAGTTCTTC. Its protein is CASSREEGARGSEQFF.

The chain uses TRBV5-1 and TRBJ2-1, with 8 bases that match TRBD2. The germline CDR1 and CDR2 sequences are SGHRS and YFSETQ. The CDR3 is made up of 16 amino acids. J lost 5 bases, V lost 0 bases, and 7 bases had no gene match. CDR3 amino acids: CASSLELVAGNNEQFF. CDR3 nucleotides: TGCGCCAGCAGCTTGGAGCTCGTAGCGGGGAACAATGAGCAGTTCTTC.

This clonotype was picked up many times. This chain joins TRBV29-1 and TRBJ2-2; D is possibly TRBD1 or TRBD2 (6 bases each). Trimming took 4 bases from V and 2 from J, leaving 11 bases between them. Germline CDR1 and CDR2: SQVTM and ANQGSEA. The CDR3 extends over 14 amino acids. The CDR3 nucleotides are TGCAGCGTTGTTGGCGGGACAAACACCGGGGAGCTGTTTTTT. It codes for CSVVGGTNTGELFF.